This is a list of T cell receptor beta chains from one sample in a study of blood T cell repertoires in COVID-19. The assay was immunoSEQ multiplex PCR, and TCRdb's table has in-frame clones only and misses some. Counted here are 210,000 or so clones, around 90% occurring once; the ten biggest clones make up around 1.2%. Sequencing was carried out using peripheral blood. Source of these receptors: a man under 40 with acute or convalescent COVID-19. Each CDR3 is given with its conserved first and last residue. A D gene is named only where the DNA matches it firmly. Not every row has a clone size; where given, it reads once, few, many or a size class.

abundance	j_gene	d_gene	v_gene	CDR3aa	CDR3nt
few	TRBJ2-7	TRBD2	TRBV18	CASSQLAGVRSYEQYF	TGTGCCAGCTCGCAACTAGCGGGAGTTCGGTCCTACGAGCAGTACTTC
NA	TRBJ2-1	NA	TRBV4-2	CASSRGELSSYNEQFF	TGTGCCAGCAGTCGCGGGGAGTTATCCTCCTACAATGAGCAGTTCTTC
NA	TRBJ2-7	NA	TRBV4-1	CASSRNQGTRVSEQYF	TGCGCCAGCAGCCGCAACCAGGGGACACGGGTATCCGAGCAGTACTTC
NA	TRBJ1-2	NA	TRBV20-1	CSAGIQDGYTF	TGCAGTGCCGGGATCCAGGATGGCTACACCTTC
few	TRBJ2-3	TRBD2	TRBV19	CASSPRTSGSDTQYF	TGTGCCAGTAGTCCCCGGACTAGCGGGAGTGATACGCAGTATTTT
once	TRBJ2-3	NA	TRBV6-4	CASSDGAGTDTQYF	TGTGCCAGCAGTGACGGAGCAGGGACAGATACGCAGTATTTT
NA	TRBJ2-5	TRBD1	TRBV5-8	CASSLAGTGSKTQYF	TGTGCCAGCAGCTTGGCGGGGACAGGGTCGAAGACCCAGTACTTC
NA	TRBJ2-1	NA	TRBV5-4	CASSPGGGRGNEQFF	TGTGCCAGCAGCCCGGGCGGGGGTAGGGGGAATGAGCAGTTCTTC
NA	TRBJ1-5	NA	TRBV11-2	CASSLWAGGSNQPQHF	TGTGCCAGCAGCTTGTGGGCAGGAGGCAGCAATCAGCCCCAGCATTTT
NA	TRBJ1-1	TRBD1	TRBV6-6	CASTRGQGNTEAFF	TGTGCCAGCACTAGAGGACAGGGGAACACTGAAGCTTTCTTT
NA	TRBJ2-2	NA	TRBV27	CASSPRDISNTGELFF	TGTGCCAGCAGTCCCCGGGACATCTCGAACACCGGGGAGCTGTTTTTT
NA	TRBJ2-7	NA	TRBV28	CASSLPQAHEQYF	TGTGCCAGCAGTCTGCCCCAGGCCCACGAGCAGTACTTC
NA	TRBJ1-1	NA	TRBV10-2	CASSESRGTEAFF	TGCGCCAGCAGTGAGTCGCGGGGAACTGAAGCTTTCTTT
NA	TRBJ2-7	TRBD2	TRBV7-2	CASSNPLAGGSSYEQYF	TGTGCCAGCAGCAACCCATTAGCGGGGGGAAGCTCCTACGAGCAGTACTTC
NA	TRBJ1-5	NA	TRBV7-2	CASSFEKFYSNQPQHF	TGTGCCAGCAGCTTTGAGAAGTTTTATAGCAATCAGCCCCAGCATTTT
NA	TRBJ2-3	TRBD2	TRBV4-1	CASSQVPAGSTDTQYF	TGCGCCAGCAGCCAAGTTCCAGCGGGGAGCACAGATACGCAGTATTTT
NA	TRBJ2-3	NA	TRBV18	CASSHGSLASGTDTQYF	TGTGCCAGCTCCCACGGGAGCCTAGCGAGTGGCACAGATACGCAGTATTTT
NA	TRBJ2-3	TRBD1	TRBV30	CAWSAQGKVVVADTQYF	TGTGCCTGGAGTGCACAGGGGAAGGTAGTTGTAGCAGATACGCAGTATTTT
NA	TRBJ1-1	NA	TRBV5-1	CASSLAPGDTEAFF	TGCGCCAGCAGCTTGGCCCCAGGGGACACTGAAGCTTTCTTT
NA	TRBJ1-5	NA	TRBV7-9	CASSSGTTQNQPQHF	TGTGCCAGCAGCTCAGGGACAACCCAGAATCAGCCCCAGCATTTT